The sequence of this T cell receptor beta chain was determined in a study of identical twins. This clonotype was detected a few times. Trimming pared 6 bases from V and 5 bases from J, leaving 10 bases between. Germline lookup yields CDR1 SQVTM and CDR2 ANQGSEA. The CDR3 consists of 11 residues. MiXCR was run by TCRdb on the 5' RACE reads, yielding one entry per CDR3 protein. The profile covers about 890,000 distinct CDR3 sequences, with 9% to 15% appearing a single time and about 1.5% taken by the ten largest. Another study also made use of these data, one on yellow fever vaccine responses in identical twins. From that second work: As reported, the vaccine T cell response of twins seemed partly convergent and partly personalized.

V is TRBV29-1 and J is TRBJ2-5; perhaps TRBD2 as D (5 bases). The source material was PBMCs. This TCR was recovered from a woman younger than 35 in good health. CDR3 sequence (DNA): TGCAGCGTAGCGGTCTGGGAGACCCAGTACTTC. Its protein product is CSVAVWETQYF. Filled out from reference TRBV29-1 and TRBJ2-5, the complete variable domain reads SAVISQKPSRDICQRGTSLTIQCQVDSQVTMMFWYRQQPGQSLTLIATANQGSEATYESGFVIDKFPISRPNLTFSTLTVSNMSPEDSSIYLCSVAVWETQYFGPGTRLLVL.